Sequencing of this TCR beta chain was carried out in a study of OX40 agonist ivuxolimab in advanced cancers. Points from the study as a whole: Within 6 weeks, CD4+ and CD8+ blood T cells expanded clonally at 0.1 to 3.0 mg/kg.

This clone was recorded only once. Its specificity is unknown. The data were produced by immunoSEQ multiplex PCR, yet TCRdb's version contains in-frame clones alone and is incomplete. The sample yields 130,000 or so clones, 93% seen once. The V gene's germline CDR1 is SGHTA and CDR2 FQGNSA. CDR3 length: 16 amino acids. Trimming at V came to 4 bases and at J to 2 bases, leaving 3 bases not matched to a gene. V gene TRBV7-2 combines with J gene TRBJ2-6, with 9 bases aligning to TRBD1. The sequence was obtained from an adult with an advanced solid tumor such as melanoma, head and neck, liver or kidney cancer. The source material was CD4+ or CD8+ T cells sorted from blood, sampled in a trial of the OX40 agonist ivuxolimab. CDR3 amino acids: CASSSTGGAGANVLTF. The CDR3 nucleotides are TGTGCCAGCAGCTCAACAGGGGGCGCTGGGGCCAACGTCCTGACTTTC.